The 15 T cell receptor beta chains in this list originate from one sample, sequenced in a study of PD-L1 blockade in urothelial cancer. Clones were sequenced by immunoSEQ multiplex PCR, and TCRdb holds only the in-frame ones, with some missing. The data show some 84,000 clones, about nine tenths seen once. The material was PBMCs, obtained around atezolizumab (anti-PD-L1) treatment. The receptor set was obtained from a woman in her 70s with urothelial cancer.

The V and J genes are TRBV5-1 and TRBJ1-5; D may be TRBD1 (6 bases). Trimming pared 4 bases from V and 0 bases from J, leaving 14 bases between. This CDR3 spans 16 amino acids. Germline lookup yields CDR1 SGHRS and CDR2 YFSETQ. In DNA form, the CDR3 reads TGCGCCAGCAGCATTGGGGGCAACTATAGCAATCAGCCCCAGCATTTT. This sequence encodes CASSIGGNYSNQPQHF. Full variable domain (missing parts from reference TRBV5-1 and TRBJ1-5): KAGVTQTPRYLIKTRGQQVTLSCSPISGHRSVSWYQQTPGQGLQFLFEYFSETQRNKGNFPGRFSGRQFSNSRSEMNVSTLELGDSALYLCASSIGGNYSNQPQHFGDGTRLSIL.

This clone has a single count. The rearrangement links TRBV5-4 to TRBJ1-4; 8 bases fit TRBD1. The junction had 15 bases not matched to a gene; V was cut back by 3 bases and J by 8 bases. CDR3 length equals 17 residues. Germline V lookup: CDR1 SGHNT, CDR2 YYREEE (reference sequence). In DNA form, the CDR3 reads TGTGCCAGCAGCTCGAAACCCCGGACAGGGAAGACGGAAAAACTGTTTTTT. The encoded protein is CASSSKPRTGKTEKLFF.

This chain connects TRBV11-3 to TRBJ2-1; perhaps TRBD2 as D (6 bases). CDR1 and CDR2 from the germline V gene are SGHNT and YENEEA. The CDR3 is 18 residues long. The ends were cut back, 6 bases at V and 0 bases at J, with 21 bases in the middle. The CDR3 protein is CASSKTSGVGSSYNEQFF. As DNA, the CDR3 is TGTGCCAGCAGTAAGACATCGGGGGTGGGGAGCTCCTACAATGAGCAGTTCTTC.

CDR3 residues: CASSGGDRGPYEQYF. In DNA form, the CDR3 reads TGTGCCAGCAGCGGAGGGGACAGGGGACCCTACGAGCAGTACTTC. The V gene is TRBV9, the J gene TRBJ2-7; 10 nucleotides line up with TRBD1. This CDR3 comprises 15 residues. The junction had 5 bases not matched to a gene; V was cut back by 3 bases and J by 2 bases. Per germline, CDR1 SGDLS and CDR2 YYNGEE.

V gene TRBV6-4 combines with J gene TRBJ1-2; D not resolved. This CDR3 has 13 residues. Trimming stripped 0 bases from V and 10 bases from J, with 12 bases between. The germline V gene encodes CDR1 MRHNA and CDR2 SNTAGT. This chain's CDR3 is CASSDSARGDYTF. The DNA of the CDR3 is TGTGCCAGCAGTGACTCGGCCCGCGGAGACTACACCTTC.

The gene calls are TRBV11-2 and TRBJ1-1; D ambiguous. Germline CDR1 is SGHAT and CDR2 is FQNNGV. Trimming left V 6 bases short and J 7 bases short, with 18 bases between. The CDR3 spans 14 residues. The CDR3 DNA is TGTGCCAGCAGTTCTAACCTGGGAGGCCGTGAAGCTTTCTTT. Protein: CASSSNLGGREAFF.

This clone was seen at least ten times. The chain couples TRBV2 to TRBJ1-3, with D possibly being TRBD1 (6 bases). Trimming cost V 2 bases and J 2 bases, with 7 bases left between them. The V gene's germline CDR1 is SNHLY and CDR2 FYNNEI. CDR3 length equals 14 residues. CDR3 nucleotide sequence: TGTGCCAGCAGTGAACGGACAGCTGGAAACACCATATATTTT. Protein product: CASSERTAGNTIYF.

The rearrangement links TRBV9 to TRBJ1-2; tentatively, D is TRBD1 (6 bases). Per germline, CDR1 SGDLS and CDR2 YYNGEE. The CDR3 is 14 residues long. Between the trimmed V and J ends, which lost 4 bases and 0 bases, there was a span of 10 bases. CDR3 DNA sequence: TGTGCCAGCAGCCCGGACAGAGCTAACTATGGCTACACCTTC. It specifies CASSPDRANYGYTF.

The chain combines TRBV10-1 with TRBJ2-1; TRBD2 matches 9 bases. The CDR3 runs 15 residues. The ends lost 4 bases at V and 8 bases at J; junction bases unmatched: 9. The germline gives CDR1 WNHNN, CDR2 SYGVQD (reference sequence). The DNA for the CDR3 is TGCGCCAGCAGTGCCGGGACTAGCAGCTCTGATGAGCAGTTCTTC. This codes for CASSAGTSSSDEQFF.

This sequence joins TRBV13 and TRBJ1-2; D is perhaps TRBD1 (5 bases). CDR1 and CDR2 from the germline V gene are PRHDT and FYEKMQ (reference sequence). The CDR3 is 14 residues long. V dropped 0 bases and J dropped 0 bases, with 5 bases sitting between them. The CDR3 DNA reads as TGTGCCAGCAGCTTAGGACAGGCTAACTATGGCTACACCTTC. This gives the protein CASSLGQANYGYTF.

The V and J genes are TRBV6-1 and TRBJ1-5; D may be TRBD1 (5 bases). Trimming left V 5 bases short and J 11 bases short, with 19 bases between. The length of the CDR3 is 14 residues. From germline, CDR1 is MNHNS and CDR2 SASEGT. The CDR3 here is CASSPGTGVLTQHF. CDR3 nucleotides: TGTGCCAGCAGTCCAGGGACGGGGGTTTTGACCCAGCATTTT.

The J gene is TRBJ2-3, the V gene TRBV4-1; 7 bases are shared with TRBD2. Germline V gives CDR1 MGHRA, CDR2 YSYEKL. The CDR3 covers 15 residues. V lost 4 bases to trimming and J lost 0 bases; unmatched junction nucleotides: 4. CDR3 nucleotide sequence: TGCGCCAGCAGCCGAGGGACTATTAGCACAGATACGCAGTATTTT. This codes for CASSRGTISTDTQYF.

V gene TRBV6-1 combines with J gene TRBJ2-7; 7 bases are a match to TRBD1. V dropped 7 bases and J dropped 5; count of bases not matched to a gene: 5. Germline V gene sequence: CDR1 MNHNS, CDR2 SASEGT. CDR3 length: 12 residues. CDR3: CASKTGAHEQYF. The CDR3 coding sequence is TGTGCCAGCAAAACAGGGGCCCACGAGCAGTACTTC.

This chain joins TRBV9 and TRBJ2-5, with 14 bases identical to TRBD2. Germline lookup yields CDR1 SGDLS and CDR2 YYNGEE. CDR3 length equals 17 residues. Unmatched junction bases numbered 11, after V lost 5 bases and J lost 5 bases. The CDR3 spells CASSAGTSGGMRETQYF. DNA for the CDR3: TGTGCCAGCAGTGCCGGGACTAGCGGGGGAATGCGGGAGACCCAGTACTTC. The entire variable domain, with the rest obtained from reference TRBV9 and TRBJ2-5, is as follows: DSGVTQTPKHLITATGQRVTLRCSPRSGDLSVYWYQQSLDQGLQFLIQYYNGEERAKGNILERFSAQQFPDLHSELNLSSLELGDSALYFCASSAGTSGGMRETQYFGPGTRLLVL.

The rearrangement links TRBV18 to TRBJ1-5; unclear D gene. The germline V gene encodes CDR1 KGHSH and CDR2 LQKENI. The V end was cut by 5 bases, the J end by 2 bases, with 16 bases between. This CDR3 spans 16 amino acids. This CDR3 is CASSTSGGVGNQPQHF. As DNA, the CDR3 is TGTGCCAGCTCAACCTCGGGCGGGGTGGGCAATCAGCCCCAGCATTTT.